Here is one TCR beta chain with its context. A second about 6 to 11 cycle PCR used barcoded and J-beta primers. TCRdb reprocessed the 5' RACE reads via MiXCR and lists one record per CDR3 protein. The sample yields about a million distinct CDR3 sequences, more than 30% seen once. This sample was taken from a study of blood T cells in healthy people across ages. Sequencing was carried out using blood. The receptor was derived from a young man in good health.

The CDR3 sequence: CSARQGVDSHYGYTF. DNA for the CDR3: TGCAGTGCTAGACAGGGTGTAGACAGCCACTATGGCTACACCTTC. This sequence joins TRBV20-1 and TRBJ1-2; D is possibly TRBD1 (5 bases). Trimming left V 2 bases short and J 3 bases short, with 16 bases between. Germline CDR1 reads DFQATT; CDR2 reads SNEGSKA (reference sequence). The CDR3 loop spans 15 amino acids.